The 5 T cell receptor beta chains presented below share a single source sample, sequenced in a study of T-cell reconstitution after alpha-beta-depleted transplantation in children. Using unique molecular identifiers, the investigators prepared the TCRbeta library. One entry per CDR3 protein, called by TCRdb with MiXCR from the PCR reads. This table holds about 290,000 distinct CDR3 sequences, around 10% found once. Material: PBMCs, obtained before TCRalphabeta/CD19-depleted stem cell transplant. These receptors originate from a boy under two years old with acute myeloid leukemia, due to receive a stem cell transplant.

The chain couples TRBV20-1 to TRBJ2-5, with TRBD1 identical over 7 bases. The length of the CDR3 is 16 residues. V lost 3 bases and J lost 4; bases outside the gene matches: 14. Per germline, CDR1 DFQATT and CDR2 SNEGSKA (reference sequence). CDR3 bases: TGCAGTGCTAGCCCCTCCCCTGGACAGGTGGGAGAGACCCAGTACTTC. It codes for CSASPSPGQVGETQYF.

This clonotype was observed at least ten times. The chain joins TRBV29-1 to TRBJ2-5; perhaps TRBD1 as D (5 bases). V dropped 4 bases and J dropped 5 bases, with 17 bases sitting between them. Germline V gives CDR1 SQVTM, CDR2 ANQGSEA. This CDR3 comprises 14 residues. The CDR3: CSVVETPNRETQYF. The CDR3 nucleotides read TGCAGCGTTGTCGAGACACCCAACAGGGAGACCCAGTACTTC.

Ten or more counts support this clonotype. The chain joins TRBV6-1 to TRBJ2-2; D uncertain. The CDR3 covers 17 residues. V was clipped by 1 base and J by 3 bases, with 15 bases between them. Germline V gene lookup returns CDR1 MNHNS and CDR2 SASEGT. DNA for the CDR3: TGTGCCAGCAGTGAAGATGGCCACCGGGCGTACACCGGGGAGCTGTTTTTT. Translation: CASSEDGHRAYTGELFF.

The rearrangement links TRBV6-1 to TRBJ1-1; 7 bases are a match to TRBD1. V was clipped by 6 bases and J by 4 bases; unmatched bases: 17. The CDR3 loop spans 17 amino acids. CDR1 and CDR2 (germline): MNHNS, SASEGT. The CDR3: CASSLSTGTAGSTEAFF. The DNA for the CDR3 is TGTGCCAGCAGCCTCTCCACCGGGACAGCGGGCTCCACTGAAGCTTTCTTT.

This sequence joins TRBV5-5 and TRBJ1-5; perhaps TRBD1 as D (5 bases). Germline CDR1 SGHKS, CDR2 YYEKEE (reference sequence). The V gene lost 0 bases and the J gene lost 6 bases, with 10 bases spanning the gap. The CDR3 loop spans 14 amino acids. The CDR3 DNA is TGTGCCAGCAGCTTGGGACAGACGATTCAGCCCCAGCATTTT. Translation gives CASSLGQTIQPQHF.